One sample yielded the 8 T cell receptor beta chains listed below, sequenced in a study of T-cell reconstitution after alpha-beta-depleted transplantation in children. Unique molecular identifiers were used to barcode this TCRbeta library. One entry per CDR3 protein results from TCRdb running MiXCR on the PCR reads. Of 200,000 to 250,000 distinct CDR3 sequences in the sample, approximately 10% were seen once. The sequenced sample was PBMCs, obtained before TCRalphabeta/CD19-depleted stem cell transplant. These receptor sequences come from a child in the first two years of life with acute myeloid leukemia, due to receive a stem cell transplant.

This clonotype has a count of ten or more. The V call is TRBV5-6, the J call TRBJ2-1, with 7 bases identical to TRBD2. Unmatched junction bases numbered 7, after V lost 5 bases and J lost 8 bases. CDR1 is SGHDT and CDR2 is YYEEEE in the germline V gene. The CDR3 sequence is 13 residues long. The CDR3 is CASRPAGWHEQFF. The CDR3 DNA is TGTGCCAGCAGACCAGCGGGGTGGCATGAGCAGTTCTTC.

This clonotype appeared many times. This rearrangement joins TRBV4-2 to TRBJ2-1, with D perhaps TRBD1 or TRBD2 (6 bases each). The CDR3 extends over 15 amino acids. From germline, CDR1 is LGHNA and CDR2 YNFKEQ. V was clipped by 4 bases and J by 8 bases, with 18 bases between them. CDR3 region: CASSPGGQPSDEQFF. The CDR3 DNA follows: TGTGCCAGCAGCCCCGGGGGCCAACCCTCGGATGAGCAGTTCTTC.

In its sample, this clonotype was seen many times. The gene calls are TRBV20-1 and TRBJ1-1; D is uncertain. The CDR3 is made up of 17 amino acids. The germline V gene has CDR1 DFQATT and CDR2 SNEGSKA (reference sequence). Trimming stripped 3 bases from V and 5 bases from J, with 25 bases between. This CDR3 reads CSASKGSDPWVRTEAFF. The CDR3 DNA sequence: TGCAGTGCTAGTAAGGGTTCGGACCCTTGGGTTAGAACTGAAGCTTTCTTT.

This clonotype turned up a few times. V usage is TRBV30 and J usage is TRBJ1-4; 9 nucleotides match TRBD1. This CDR3 comprises 14 residues. CDR1 and CDR2 from the germline V gene are GTSNPN and SVGIG (reference sequence). Trimming took 1 base from V and 7 from J; bases not matched to a gene: 4. The CDR3 spells CAWSAGTGTEKLFF. CDR3 coding DNA: TGTGCCTGGAGTGCCGGGACAGGGACTGAAAAACTGTTTTTT.

This clonotype has at least ten counts. The genes are TRBV3-1 and TRBJ2-7, with D uncertain. Germline V gene sequence: CDR1 LGHDT, CDR2 YNNKEL (reference sequence). The CDR3 runs 16 residues. V dropped 4 bases and J dropped 3 bases, with 19 bases sitting between them. CDR3 in DNA: TGTGCCAGCAGCCTGGGCAGTGGACCGCCAAGCTACGAGCAGTACTTC. Protein: CASSLGSGPPSYEQYF.

Ten or more counts support this clonotype. The genes are TRBV12-3 or TRBV12-4 and TRBJ1-2; D not certain. This CDR3 comprises 13 residues. Trimming took off 5 bases at V and 5 bases at J, with 12 bases between the two ends. CDR3 amino acids: CASSPRPVYGYTF. The CDR3, as DNA: TGTGCCAGCAGTCCCCGTCCGGTTTATGGCTACACCTTC.

As regards this clonotype: It may be a read error: a sequence one base away is much more abundant. The V gene is TRBV7-8, the J gene TRBJ1-5, with TRBD1 matching 7 bases. The germline V gene has CDR1 SGHVS and CDR2 FQNEAQ. Trimming took 5 bases from V and 0 from J; bases not matched to a gene: 7. The length of the CDR3 is 16 residues. CDR3: CASSPRGTDSNQPQHF. In DNA form, the CDR3 reads TGTGCCAGCAGCCCGAGGGGGACAGATAGCAATCAGCCCCAGCATTTT.

This clonotype was counted a few times. The rearrangement joins TRBV20-1 to TRBJ1-5; 8 bases are a match to TRBD1. Trimming removed 2 bases from V and 6 bases from J; junction bases left unmatched: 6. There are 14 residues in the CDR3. Germline V gene sequence: CDR1 DFQATT, CDR2 SNEGSKA (reference sequence). The CDR3 DNA follows: TGCAGTGCTAGACCGGACAGGGTGGGTCAGCCCCAGCATTTT. Translation: CSARPDRVGQPQHF.